This entry features one T cell receptor beta chain sequence. TCRdb keeps only in-frame clones here, not all; method: immunoSEQ multiplex PCR. This sample yields about 16,000 clones, of which around 83% are seen a single time; 0.69% belongs to the top ten. The V gene end was trimmed by 6 bases and the J gene end by 3 bases; junction bases not matched to a gene: 8. The CDR3 spans 14 residues. The germline V gene encodes CDR1 KGHSH and CDR2 LQKENI. The entry originates in a study of OX40 agonist ivuxolimab in advanced cancers. This TCR derives from an adult with an advanced solid tumor such as melanoma, head and neck, liver or kidney cancer. This chain uses TRBV18 with TRBJ2-7; 7 nucleotides line up with TRBD1. This specimen consisted of CD4+ or CD8+ T cells sorted from blood, obtained in a trial of the OX40 agonist ivuxolimab. The CDR3 protein is CASSPDRERYEQYF. The CDR3 DNA reads as TGTGCCAGCTCCCCCGACAGGGAACGCTACGAGCAGTACTTC.